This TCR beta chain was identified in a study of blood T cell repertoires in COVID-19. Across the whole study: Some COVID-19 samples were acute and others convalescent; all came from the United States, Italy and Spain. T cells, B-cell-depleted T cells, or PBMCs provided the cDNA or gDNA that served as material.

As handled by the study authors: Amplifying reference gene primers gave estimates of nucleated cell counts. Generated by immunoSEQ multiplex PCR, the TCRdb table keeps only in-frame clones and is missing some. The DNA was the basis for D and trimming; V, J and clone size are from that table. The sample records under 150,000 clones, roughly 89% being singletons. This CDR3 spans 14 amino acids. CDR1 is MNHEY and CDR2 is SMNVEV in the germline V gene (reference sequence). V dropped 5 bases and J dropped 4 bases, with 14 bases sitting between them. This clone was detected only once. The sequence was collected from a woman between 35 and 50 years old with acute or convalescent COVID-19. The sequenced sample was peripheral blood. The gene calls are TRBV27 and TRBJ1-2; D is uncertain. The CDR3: CASSPTVQTYGYTF. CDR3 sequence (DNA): TGTGCCAGCAGTCCTACCGTACAGACCTATGGCTACACCTTC.